Presented here are 20 T cell receptor beta chains from one specimen sequenced in a study of regulatory T cells in long-lasting Graves disease. TCR beta libraries were built with iRepertoire HTBI primers and Arm-PCR of CDR3 regions. One entry per CDR3 protein, called by TCRdb with MiXCR from the multiplex PCR reads. The profile shows about 620,000 distinct CDR3 sequences, 15% to 20% of them singletons. Documented time point: newly diagnosed GD, antithyroid drugs for less than 3 months. The TCR library used RNA extracted from PBMCs. A further study also used this sample, focusing on T cells in Graves' hyperthyroidism and ophthalmopathy.

The sample here was peripheral blood mononuclear cells (PBMCs), taken at new diagnosis, from a patient treated with antithyroid drugs. Every receptor here comes from a woman in her 30s with Graves disease.

The rearrangement links TRBV5-1 to TRBJ2-1; maybe TRBD2 (6 bases). V was cut by 5 bases and J by 10 bases, with 19 bases left in between. The CDR3 runs 14 residues. Germline assignment: CDR1 SGHRS and CDR2 YFSETQ. CDR3 nucleotides: TGCGCCAGCAGTGGAGGAGGGGTCGTGCGAGAGCAGTTCTTC. As protein: CASSGGGVVREQFF.

This clonotype was counted once. V gene TRBV18 combines with J gene TRBJ2-7; either TRBD1 or TRBD2 may fit D (5 bases each). CDR3 length equals 16 residues. Germline V gene lookup returns CDR1 KGHSH and CDR2 LQKENI. V was shortened by 0 bases and J by 0 bases, with 12 bases between the two germline ends. CDR3 region: CASSPPSGSPSYEQYF. The CDR3 region has the DNA TGTGCCAGCTCACCACCTTCAGGGAGTCCCTCCTACGAGCAGTACTTC.

Details on this clonotype: A read error is possible here, since a much larger clone lies one base away. The chain employs TRBV7-9 and TRBJ2-1, with 9 bases aligning to TRBD2. Germline values: CDR1 SEHNR, CDR2 FQNEAQ (reference sequence). This CDR3 contains 22 residues. J gave up 1 base and V 8 bases, and 27 bases lay outside the gene matches. The CDR3 DNA reads as TGTGCCAGCGGGTTAGGGTCAAAGAAGGCTAGCGGGAACTTGGTATCCTACAATGAGCAGTTCTTC. The encoded protein is CASGLGSKKASGNLVSYNEQFF. Based on the CDR3 plus reference TRBV7-9 and TRBJ2-1, the full variable domain is DTGVSQNPRHKITKRGQNVTFRCDPISEHNRLYWYRQTLGQGPEFLTYFQNEAQLEKSRLLSDRFSAERPKGSFSTLEIQRTEQGDSAMYLCASGLGSKKASGNLVSYNEQFFGPGTRLTVL.

This clonotype was recorded many times. The chain links TRBV20-1 to TRBJ2-1; 8 bases match TRBD1. Germline trimming cut 6 bases from V and 6 bases from J; bases unmatched to any gene: 4. This CDR3 spans 12 amino acids. The germline V gene has CDR1 DFQATT and CDR2 SNEGSKA (reference sequence). The CDR3 DNA sequence: TGCAGTGCGGAAGACAGGGGCAATGAGCAGTTCTTC. It yields the protein CSAEDRGNEQFF.

This clonotype was recorded many times. The chain joins TRBV28 to TRBJ1-2, with D unclear. Germline V gene data show CDR1 as MDHEN and CDR2 as SYDVKM. The CDR3 runs to 11 residues. Trimming shortened V by 7 bases and J by 8 bases, and 11 bases separated the two germline ends. Written as DNA, the CDR3 is TGTGCCAGCACCCGCAGGCGAGGCTACACCTTC. The encoded protein is CASTRRRGYTF.

This clonotype was seen a few times. Since a much larger clone is just one base distant, this may be a read error. The J gene is TRBJ2-7, the V gene TRBV12-3 or TRBV12-4; TRBD2 matches 7 bases. The CDR3 spans 12 residues. The CDR3 region has the DNA TGTACCAGCGGGACGTCTGCCTACGAGCAGTACTTC. This translates into CTSGTSAYEQYF.

This clonotype appeared a few times. The rearrangement uses TRBV11-1 and TRBJ1-5; TRBD1 aligns across 10 bases. The CDR3 has 15 amino acids. V was pared by 4 bases and J by 3 bases, with 3 bases of the junction left unmatched. The germline CDR1 and CDR2 sequences are SGHAT and FQDESV (reference sequence). CDR3 sequence reads: CASSWGTGVNQPQHF. The CDR3 coding sequence is TGTGCCAGCAGCTGGGGGACAGGGGTCAATCAGCCCCAGCATTTT.

This clonotype has a single count. It may be a read error: a sequence one base away is much more abundant. The chain joins TRBV24-1 to TRBJ2-1, with D perhaps matching TRBD1 (6 bases). Germline V gene lookup returns CDR1 KGHDR and CDR2 SFDVKD. The CDR3 loop spans 13 amino acids. V lost 12 bases and J lost 9, with 20 bases in between. CDR3 loop: CAANSPTGAEQFF. CDR3 in DNA: TGTGCCGCCAACTCGCCGACAGGCGCTGAGCAGTTCTTC.

This clonotype was seen at least ten times. The chain links TRBV12-3 or TRBV12-4 to TRBJ2-1; TRBD1 matches 7 bases. The length of the CDR3 is 16 residues. With 3 bases clipped from V and 5 bases from J, the junction kept 10 bases outside the gene matches. CDR3: CASSLRTGAFHNEQFF. The CDR3, as DNA: TGTGCCAGCAGTTTGAGGACAGGAGCCTTTCACAATGAGCAGTTCTTC.

The rearrangement uses TRBV10-1 and TRBJ2-1; 7 bases are shared with TRBD2. CDR1 is WNHNN, CDR2 SYGVQD, per germline (reference sequence). The V segment lost 0 bases and the J segment 0 bases; nucleotides outside the gene matches: 2. This CDR3 has 16 amino acids. CDR3 bases: TGCGCCAGCAGTGAGTCTGCGGGAGACTCCTACAATGAGCAGTTCTTC. Its translation: CASSESAGDSYNEQFF.

The CDR3 DNA sequence: TGTGCCAGCAGTTTAGCGGGAATGGTCTACAATGAGCAGTTCTTC. Residues: CASSLAGMVYNEQFF. The chain employs TRBV12-3 or TRBV12-4 and TRBJ2-1, with no clear D. The CDR3 length is 15 residues. Deletions cut 0 bases from V and 3 bases from J, with 9 bases between.

This clonotype has a count of ten or more. The chain couples TRBV28 to TRBJ2-1; 9 nucleotides match TRBD2. Germline lookup yields CDR1 MDHEN and CDR2 SYDVKM. V shed 6 bases, J shed 8 bases, and the junction held 23 bases outside the gene matches. This CDR3 contains 19 residues. CDR3 DNA: TGTGCCAGCAGCCAGGTTGGCGGGGGGCGGGAGGGAATGGCTGATGAGCAGTTCTTC. It encodes CASSQVGGGREGMADEQFF.

In its sample, this clonotype was seen many times. This sequence joins TRBV7-2 and TRBJ1-5; D might be TRBD1 (5 bases). Germline V gene data show CDR1 as SGHTA and CDR2 as FQGNSA. The CDR3 is 16 residues long. V lost 5 bases, J lost 5 bases, and 19 bases lay in between. For the CDR3, the DNA is TGTGCCAGCAGCCTAAACCCCGGGGGGTTATATCAGCCCCAGCATTTT. It yields the protein CASSLNPGGLYQPQHF.

The J gene is TRBJ1-1, the V gene TRBV29-1; D is unclear. The V gene's germline CDR1 is SQVTM and CDR2 ANQGSEA. The germline V and J ends were trimmed by 5 bases and 1 base, with 8 bases remaining between them. The CDR3 is 12 residues long. The CDR3 loop is CSVLLGNTEAFF. The CDR3 nucleotides are TGCAGCGTTCTGCTGGGGAACACTGAAGCTTTCTTT. Complete variable domain (other parts from reference TRBV29-1 and TRBJ1-1): SAVISQKPSRDICQRGTSLTIQCQVDSQVTMMFWYRQQPGQSLTLIATANQGSEATYESGFVIDKFPISRPNLTFSTLTVSNMSPEDSSIYLCSVLLGNTEAFFGQGTRLTVV.

As DNA, the CDR3 is TGTGCCAGCAGTCCCGGGACAGCTAGTTCACCCCTCCACTTT. Amino acid sequence: CASSPGTASSPLHF. The chain uses TRBV12-3 or TRBV12-4 and TRBJ1-6, with 7 positions matching TRBD1. Unmatched junction bases numbered 7, after V lost 5 bases and J lost 9 bases. The CDR3 is 14 residues long.

This clonotype was picked up many times. The rearrangement uses TRBV7-9 and TRBJ1-6, with a possible D match to TRBD1 (5 bases). The CDR3 runs 13 residues. Germline CDR1 reads SEHNR; CDR2 reads FQNEAQ (reference sequence). The ends were cut back, 5 bases at V and 9 bases at J, with 11 bases in the middle. This CDR3 is CASSTSGSSPLHF. Written as DNA, the CDR3 is TGTGCCAGCAGCACATCAGGGAGTTCACCCCTCCACTTT.

This clonotype appeared a few times. The chain recombines TRBV5-1 with TRBJ2-1; 13 nucleotides agree with TRBD2. The CDR3 covers 15 residues. V lost 3 bases to trimming and J lost 10 bases; unmatched junction nucleotides: 7. The germline CDR1 and CDR2 sequences are SGHRS and YFSETQ. CDR3 coding DNA: TGCGCCAGCAGCTGGGGACTAGCGGGAACGGCGGAGCAGTTCTTC. Translation gives CASSWGLAGTAEQFF.

The gene calls are TRBV20-1 and TRBJ2-7; TRBD2 aligns across 10 bases. The CDR3 is 15 amino acids. The V and J ends lost 3 bases and 6 bases, in that order; junction bases with no gene match: 11. CDR1 is DFQATT, CDR2 SNEGSKA, per germline (reference sequence). CDR3: CSASSSGRVISEQYF. CDR3 coding DNA: TGCAGTGCTAGTTCCAGCGGGAGGGTTATATCCGAGCAGTACTTC.

The chain joins TRBV5-1 to TRBJ2-3; no clear D gene. This CDR3 comprises 12 residues. Trimming took 3 bases from V and 2 from J, leaving 4 bases between them. Per the germline V gene, CDR1 is SGHRS and CDR2 is YFSETQ. CDR3 amino acids: CASSWDTDTQYF. Written as DNA, the CDR3 is TGCGCCAGCAGCTGGGACACAGATACGCAGTATTTT.

Of note for this clonotype: A much larger clone differs from this one at a single base, so this may be a read error. V usage is TRBV2 and J usage is TRBJ1-4, with TRBD1 matching over 7 bases. The CDR3 loop spans 19 amino acids. V shed 4 bases and J 0 bases; nucleotides not matched to a gene: 14. Per germline, CDR1 SNHLY and CDR2 FYNNEI. The CDR3 reads CASSVGDSPIPTTNEKLFF. CDR3 sequence (DNA): TGTGCCAGCAGTGTGGGGGACAGCCCAATCCCAACAACTAATGAAAAACTGTTTTTT.